These 26 T cell receptor beta chains share one sample of origin, sequenced in a study of T-cell reconstitution after alpha-beta-depleted transplantation in children. Preparation of the TCRbeta library involved a method that used unique molecular identifiers. From the PCR reads, TCRdb called clonotypes with MiXCR, one entry per CDR3 protein. The sample records 200,000 to 300,000 distinct CDR3 sequences, more than 10% being singletons. The sample in question was PBMCs from the stem cell graft donor, obtained from the stem cell graft. Source of these receptors: a human donor who donated a stem cell graft to a child with acute lymphoblastic leukemia.

This clonotype has ten or more counts. The chain recombines TRBV6-5 with TRBJ1-2; 7 nucleotides align to TRBD1. CDR3 length equals 15 residues. Per germline, CDR1 MNHEY and CDR2 SVGAGI. Trimming cost V 0 bases and J 8 bases; bases outside gene matches: 9. Here the CDR3 reads CASSYSGGQTAGYTF. The DNA of the CDR3 is TGTGCCAGCAGTTACTCTGGGGGACAGACGGCCGGCTACACCTTC.

The chain is built from TRBV20-1 and TRBJ1-5; 7 bases line up with TRBD1. The CDR3 runs to 14 residues. The germline V gene encodes CDR1 DFQATT and CDR2 SNEGSKA (reference sequence). The CDR3 nucleotides are TGCAGCGCATCCAGGGGGGGGAACAATCAGCCCCAGCATTTT. Protein sequence: CSASRGGNNQPQHF.

Many counts were recorded for this clonotype. V and J are TRBV14 and TRBJ1-4; the D is unclear. The CDR3 extends over 14 amino acids. V lost 2 bases and J 4 bases, leaving 8 bases between the germline ends. Germline V gene lookup returns CDR1 SGHDN and CDR2 FVKESK. The CDR3 nucleotides read TGTGCCAGCAGCCAATCCGGGCTTAATGAAAAACTGTTTTTT. Translation: CASSQSGLNEKLFF.

This clonotype was seen only a few times. The CDR3 nucleotides are TGTGCCAGCAGTCCAATACCCGGCGAGGTCTTCGAGCAGTACTTC. This sequence encodes CASSPIPGEVFEQYF. The chain carries TRBV7-8 and TRBJ2-7; D remains unclear. CDR3 length: 15 amino acids. Trimming removed 6 bases from V and 6 bases from J, with 21 bases in between. The germline V gene encodes CDR1 SGHVS and CDR2 FQNEAQ.

This clonotype has ten or more counts. The chain has TRBV20-1 and TRBJ2-5, with unresolved D. This CDR3 comprises 12 residues. Germline loops: CDR1 DFQATT, CDR2 SNEGSKA (reference sequence). Trimming stripped 6 bases from V and 0 bases from J, with 8 bases between. The CDR3 is CSATKNQETQYF. CDR3 bases: TGCAGTGCCACAAAAAACCAAGAGACCCAGTACTTC.

This clonotype has a count of ten or more. The chain uses TRBV3-1 and TRBJ2-1; TRBD2 agrees at 7 bases. V lost 1 base and J lost 0; bases outside the gene matches: 6. The germline gives CDR1 LGHDT, CDR2 YNNKEL (reference sequence). The CDR3 contains 17 residues. The CDR3 DNA sequence: TGTGCCAGCAGCCAAGCGGGAGGACCGAGCTCCTACAATGAGCAGTTCTTC. It yields the protein CASSQAGGPSSYNEQFF.

This clonotype has a count of ten or more. The gene calls are TRBV28 and TRBJ2-7; tentatively, D is TRBD2 (6 bases). The germline V and J ends were trimmed by 6 bases and 2 bases, with 8 bases remaining between them. Germline-derived CDR1 and CDR2 are MDHEN and SYDVKM. The CDR3 totals 12 residues. The chain's CDR3 is CASRAGTYEQYF. DNA for the CDR3: TGTGCCAGCAGGGCGGGAACCTACGAGCAGTACTTC.

The sample holds many counts of this clonotype. The rearrangement joins TRBV19 to TRBJ1-5, with D maybe TRBD1 (5 bases). Germline assignment: CDR1 LNHDA and CDR2 SQIVND (reference sequence). The length of the CDR3 is 16 residues. The ends were cut back, 4 bases at V and 1 base at J, with 14 bases in the middle. The CDR3 is CASSTLPGTSNQPQHF. The CDR3 DNA sequence: TGTGCCAGTAGTACCTTACCGGGGACCAGCAATCAGCCCCAGCATTTT.

This clonotype was counted many times. This chain connects TRBV4-2 to TRBJ1-6; D remains unclear. CDR3 size: 14 residues. V was cut by 4 bases and J by 3 bases, with 7 bases left in between. Per germline, CDR1 LGHNA and CDR2 YNFKEQ. CDR3 sequence reads: CASSPTNYNSPLHF. In nucleotides, the CDR3 is TGTGCCAGCAGCCCCACCAACTATAATTCACCCCTCCACTTT.

Ten or more counts support this clonotype. This rearrangement joins TRBV12-3 or TRBV12-4 to TRBJ1-1; D uncertain. The CDR3 consists of 11 residues. The V gene lost 0 bases and the J gene lost 7 bases, with 3 bases spanning the gap. CDR3 nucleotides: TGTGCCAGCAGTTTAGCCAGTGAAGCTTTCTTT. This translates into CASSLASEAFF.

CDR3 nucleotides: TGTGCCAGCAGTCACCCCGGCGGGAGGCACAATGAGCAGTTCTTC. This encodes CASSHPGGRHNEQFF. The chain is built from TRBV7-9 and TRBJ2-1; 8 bases are shared with TRBD2. In germline, CDR1 is SEHNR, CDR2 FQNEAQ (reference sequence). The CDR3 is 15 residues long. Trimming cost V 6 bases and J 5 bases; bases outside gene matches: 9. Looking up the rest from reference TRBV7-9 and TRBJ2-1 gives the full variable domain: DTGVSQNPRHKITKRGQNVTFRCDPISEHNRLYWYRQTLGQGPEFLTYFQNEAQLEKSRLLSDRFSAERPKGSFSTLEIQRTEQGDSAMYLCASSHPGGRHNEQFFGPGTRLTVL.

This sequence joins TRBV10-1 and TRBJ1-1, with a tentative D call TRBD1 (6 bases). The V end lost 5 bases, the J end lost 4 bases, and 11 bases lay between the germline ends. CDR1 WNHNN and CDR2 SYGVQD come from the germline V gene (reference sequence). The CDR3 covers 13 residues. CDR3 amino acids: CASSPRGITEAFF. CDR3 bases: TGCGCCAGCAGTCCCAGGGGAATCACTGAAGCTTTCTTT.

This clonotype was counted ten times or more. V and J are TRBV5-1 and TRBJ2-1; D gene unclear. Germline values: CDR1 SGHRS, CDR2 YFSETQ. CDR3 length: 16 amino acids. V lost 1 base to trimming and J lost 0 bases, with 11 bases between them. CDR3 sequence (DNA): TGCGCCAGCAGCTTGCAAGCTTTTAGCTCCTACAATGAGCAGTTCTTC. It encodes CASSLQAFSSYNEQFF. Complete variable domain (other parts from reference TRBV5-1 and TRBJ2-1): KAGVTQTPRYLIKTRGQQVTLSCSPISGHRSVSWYQQTPGQGLQFLFEYFSETQRNKGNFPGRFSGRQFSNSRSEMNVSTLELGDSALYLCASSLQAFSSYNEQFFGPGTRLTVL.

This clonotype showed up many times. V is TRBV7-2 and J is TRBJ2-2, with no clear D. Germline CDR1 is SGHTA and CDR2 is FQGNSA. The CDR3 loop spans 15 amino acids. The V end lost 1 base, the J end lost 7 bases, and 13 bases lay between the germline ends. The CDR3 coding sequence is TGTGCCAGCAGCTTAGATCCCAGTTGGGACGGGGAGCTGTTTTTT. This encodes CASSLDPSWDGELFF.

This clonotype was seen many times. V and J are TRBV12-3 or TRBV12-4 and TRBJ1-1; TRBD1 aligns across 7 bases. The CDR3 contains 13 residues. The V gene end was trimmed by 3 bases and the J gene end by 3 bases; junction bases not matched to a gene: 1. The chain's CDR3 is CASSFTGDTEAFF. The CDR3, as DNA: TGTGCCAGCAGTTTCACAGGGGACACTGAAGCTTTCTTT.

This clonotype was seen many times. The V gene is TRBV19, the J gene TRBJ1-1, with 9 nucleotides matching TRBD1. The ends lost 4 bases at V and 5 bases at J; junction bases unmatched: 8. Germline V gene data show CDR1 as LNHDA and CDR2 as SQIVND (reference sequence). The CDR3 is 15 amino acids. The CDR3 DNA reads as TGTGCCAGTAGTACCAAACAGGGGGCGAGTACTGAAGCTTTCTTT. Protein sequence: CASSTKQGASTEAFF.

This clonotype was recorded many times. This chain joins TRBV5-1 and TRBJ2-1, with a possible D match to TRBD1 (5 bases). The ends were cut back, 4 bases at V and 1 base at J, with 12 bases in the middle. The germline V gene has CDR1 SGHRS and CDR2 YFSETQ. This CDR3 spans 15 amino acids. The CDR3 spells CASSAGLGSYNEQFF. Here the CDR3 DNA reads TGCGCCAGCAGCGCAGGGCTCGGGTCCTACAATGAGCAGTTCTTC.

The chain combines TRBV5-6 with TRBJ2-7; possible D gene TRBD1, 5 bases. The CDR3 runs to 16 residues. The V and J ends lost 4 bases and 4 bases respectively, with 21 bases between them. Per germline, CDR1 SGHDT and CDR2 YYEEEE. The CDR3 loop is CASSHPGAGRVYEQYF. The DNA of the CDR3 is TGTGCCAGCAGCCACCCTGGGGCAGGGCGAGTATACGAGCAGTACTTC.

In its sample, this clonotype was seen many times. This chain connects TRBV12-3 or TRBV12-4 to TRBJ2-1; D remains ambiguous. The CDR3 totals 14 residues. The V end was cut by 6 bases, the J end by 6 bases, with 15 bases between. In nucleotides, the CDR3 is TGTGCCAGCAGCCCAGCCGGAATTGTCAATGAGCAGTTCTTC. Its translation is CASSPAGIVNEQFF.

Notes on this clonotype: Its ends do not fully match the called genes, so a read error is possible. The chain joins TRBV4-1 to TRBJ2-5; possible D gene TRBD1, 6 bases. This CDR3 comprises 15 residues. The germline gives CDR1 MGHRA, CDR2 YSYEKL. CDR3 bases: TGTGCCAGCAGCCCCGGACAGCGCCGCCAAGAGACCCAGTACTTC. Residues: CASSPGQRRQETQYF.

This clonotype was seen ten or more times. The CDR3 DNA reads as TGCGCCAGCAGCCAACAGACAGGGGGTAACAATGAGCAGTTCTTC. Translation gives CASSQQTGGNNEQFF. The chain is built from TRBV4-1 and TRBJ2-1, with TRBD1 matching over 9 bases. Germline V gene sequence: CDR1 MGHRA, CDR2 YSYEKL. The V and J ends lost 2 bases and 5 bases, in that order; junction bases with no gene match: 4. CDR3 length: 15 amino acids.

This clonotype came up many times. This rearrangement joins TRBV5-6 to TRBJ2-7, with D perhaps matching TRBD1 (5 bases). Germline CDR1 and CDR2: SGHDT and YYEEEE. The ends were cut back, 2 bases at V and 2 bases at J, with 8 bases in the middle. CDR3 length: 13 residues. The CDR3 region has the DNA TGTGCCAGCAGCTTACTGACAGCCTACGAGCAGTACTTC. Translating it yields CASSLLTAYEQYF.

This clonotype was seen repeatedly, ten times or more. The V and J genes are TRBV11-2 and TRBJ2-1, with 8 bases identical to TRBD1. The CDR3 has 18 amino acids. After removal of 1 base from V and 3 bases from J, the junction contained 11 bases not matched to a gene. Germline V gene lookup returns CDR1 SGHAT and CDR2 FQNNGV. The DNA for the CDR3 is TGTGCCAGCAGCTTAGGGGTCGCCAGGACAGGGAACTACAATGAGCAGTTCTTC. It specifies CASSLGVARTGNYNEQFF.

This clonotype was observed at least ten times. The chain is built from TRBV3-1 and TRBJ2-7; D is uncertain. The V end lost 0 bases, the J end lost 3 bases, and 15 bases lay between the germline ends. Germline V gene lookup returns CDR1 LGHDT and CDR2 YNNKEL (reference sequence). The CDR3 consists of 16 residues. CDR3 residues: CASSQELPGEIYEQYF. CDR3 DNA sequence: TGTGCCAGCAGCCAAGAATTACCAGGTGAAATCTACGAGCAGTACTTC.

The CDR3 protein is CASTLTGVNTEAFF. CDR3 DNA sequence: TGTGCCAGTACCCTGACAGGAGTGAACACTGAAGCTTTCTTT. The chain has TRBV19 and TRBJ1-1, with D perhaps matching TRBD1 (6 bases). CDR1 LNHDA and CDR2 SQIVND come from the germline V gene (reference sequence). V lost 7 bases, J lost 0 bases, and 12 bases lay in between. This CDR3 is 14 amino acids long. Complete variable domain (other parts from reference TRBV19 and TRBJ1-1): DGGITQSPKYLFRKEGQNVTLSCEQNLNHDAMYWYRQDPGQGLRLIYYSQIVNDFQKGDIAEGYSVSREKKESFPLTVTSAQKNPTAFYLCASTLTGVNTEAFFGQGTRLTVV.

This sequence joins TRBV20-1 and TRBJ2-1; TRBD1 matches at 8 bases. The CDR3 spans 19 residues. J lost 0 bases, V lost 0 bases, and 13 bases had no gene match. Per germline, CDR1 DFQATT and CDR2 SNEGSKA (reference sequence). For the CDR3, the DNA is TGCAGTGCTAGAGATCTTCAGGGGGCTTCGCCCGGCTCCTACAATGAGCAGTTCTTC. It specifies CSARDLQGASPGSYNEQFF.